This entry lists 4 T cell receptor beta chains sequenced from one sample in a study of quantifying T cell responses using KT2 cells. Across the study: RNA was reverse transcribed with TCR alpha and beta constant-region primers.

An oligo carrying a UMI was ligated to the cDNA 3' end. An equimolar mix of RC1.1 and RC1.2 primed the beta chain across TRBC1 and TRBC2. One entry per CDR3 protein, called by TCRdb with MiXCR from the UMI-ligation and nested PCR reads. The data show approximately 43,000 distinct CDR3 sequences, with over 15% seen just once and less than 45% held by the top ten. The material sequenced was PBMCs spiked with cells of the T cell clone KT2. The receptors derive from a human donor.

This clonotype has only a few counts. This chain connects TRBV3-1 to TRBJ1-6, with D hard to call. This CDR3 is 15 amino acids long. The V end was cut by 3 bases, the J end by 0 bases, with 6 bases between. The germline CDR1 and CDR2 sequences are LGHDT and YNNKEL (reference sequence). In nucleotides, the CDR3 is TGTGCCAGCAGCCATCCAGGCTCCTATAATTCACCCCTCCACTTT. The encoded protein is CASSHPGSYNSPLHF.

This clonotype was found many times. The CDR3 DNA sequence: TGCAGTGCTGTTCCCTGGGACAGGGCTAACACTGAAGCTTTCTTT. Its translation: CSAVPWDRANTEAFF. The chain is built from TRBV20-1 and TRBJ1-1, with 9 bases lining up with TRBD1. This CDR3 spans 15 amino acids. Trimming at V came to 5 bases and at J to 2 bases, leaving 9 bases not matched to a gene. CDR1 is DFQATT and CDR2 is SNEGSKA in the germline V gene (reference sequence).

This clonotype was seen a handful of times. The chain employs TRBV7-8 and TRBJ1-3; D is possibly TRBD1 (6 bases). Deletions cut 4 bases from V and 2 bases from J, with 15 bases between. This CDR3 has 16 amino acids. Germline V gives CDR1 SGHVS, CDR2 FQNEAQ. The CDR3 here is CASSSGAGGPGNTIYF. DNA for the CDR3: TGTGCCAGCAGCTCCGGGGCCGGGGGCCCTGGAAACACCATATATTTT.

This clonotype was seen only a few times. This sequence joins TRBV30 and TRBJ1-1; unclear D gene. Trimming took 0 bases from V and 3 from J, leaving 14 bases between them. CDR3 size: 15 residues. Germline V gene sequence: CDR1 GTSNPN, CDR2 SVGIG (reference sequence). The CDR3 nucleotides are TGTGCCTGGAGTGTAAAGGGAACTTCCGACACTGAAGCTTTCTTT. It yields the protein CAWSVKGTSDTEAFF.